The present entry profiles one T cell receptor beta chain with its context. The sample comes from a study of blood T cell repertoires in COVID-19. On the study more broadly: Samples came from the United States, Italy and Spain, spanning acute and convalescent COVID-19.

The CDR3 covers 13 residues. V trimming: 6 bases; J trimming: 5 bases; junction bases outside the gene matches: 3. Germline V gives CDR1 MDHEN, CDR2 SYDVKM. In the original processing: For nucleated cells, counts were estimated from reference gene primer amplification. The repertoire was sequenced with immunoSEQ multiplex PCR; TCRdb's copy has only in-frame clones and lacks some. V, J and clone size are those of that table, while D and trimming were read from the DNA. The data contain around 110,000 clones, over 80% of them singletons. Living in 24 US areas, the participants were between about 18 and 100 years of age. Participant-reported clinical history was the basis for cohort assignment.

The TCR originated in a woman aged 25 to 39 who had recovered from COVID-19. Sequenced material: PBMCs or T cells enriched from blood (not recorded which). The chain couples TRBV28 to TRBJ2-1; the match to TRBD1 covers 8 bases. The CDR3: CASSPGGNNEQFF. The CDR3 DNA sequence: TGTGCCAGCAGCCCAGGGGGCAACAATGAGCAGTTCTTC.